Listed here are 25 T cell receptor beta chains from one sample, sequenced in a study of blood T cell repertoires in COVID-19 (dated by TCRdb to about 2020). Library preparation was by the immunoSEQ multiplex PCR assay. TCRdb mirrors the immuneACCESS table, restricted to in-frame sequences. Some clones are absent from its copies; in checked studies, under half trace to an unresolved V gene, and the reason for the others is unknown. This sample has 90,000 or so clones in its table, and about 89% of those were observed once. About 1.2% of the sample is held by the ten biggest clonotypes. The sequencing input was peripheral blood. The receptors were sampled from a human donor in a cohort sampled during active COVID-19.

V gene TRBV12-3 or TRBV12-4 combines with J gene TRBJ1-2, with 7 nucleotides matching TRBD1. The CDR3 consists of 13 residues. V was pared by 7 bases and J by 2 bases, with 4 bases of the junction left unmatched. CDR3: CASTTDRNYGYTF. CDR3 coding DNA: TGTGCCAGCACCACGGACAGGAACTATGGCTACACCTTC.

V gene TRBV16 combines with J gene TRBJ2-1; possible D gene TRBD2, 6 bases. Germline lookup yields CDR1 KGHSY and CDR2 FQNENV. The CDR3 consists of 13 residues. Trimming left V 4 bases short and J 8 bases short, with 12 bases between. The CDR3 sequence is CASSPGSGYEQFF. For the CDR3, the DNA is TGTGCCAGCAGCCCGGGGAGCGGGTATGAGCAGTTCTTC. Supplemented by reference TRBV16 and TRBJ2-1, the full variable domain reads GEEVAQTPKHLVRGEGQKAKLYCAPIKGHSYVFWYQQVLKNEFKFLISFQNENVFDETGMPKERFSAKCLPNSPCSLEIQATKLEDSAVYFCASSPGSGYEQFFGPGTRLTVL.

This clone came up once. The rearrangement links TRBV29-1 to TRBJ1-2; weak D call: TRBD1 (5 bases). Trimming took off 4 bases at V and 2 bases at J, with 14 bases between the two ends. CDR1 and CDR2 (germline): SQVTM, ANQGSEA. This CDR3 is built from 14 residues. This chain's CDR3 is CSVVPGPANYGYTF. CDR3 nucleotides: TGCAGCGTTGTACCAGGGCCGGCGAACTATGGCTACACCTTC.

This clone has a single count. The genes are TRBV6-5 and TRBJ1-6; D not certain. The CDR3 extends over 16 amino acids. The V end lost 2 bases, the J end lost 0 bases, and 8 bases lay between the germline ends. The germline V gene has CDR1 MNHEY and CDR2 SVGAGI. DNA for the CDR3: TGTGCCAGCAGTTACGAGGCGAGCTCCTATAATTCACCCCTCCACTTT. This gives the protein CASSYEASSYNSPLHF.

The chain uses TRBV5-1 and TRBJ1-1, with a weak D call TRBD1 (6 bases). The germline V and J ends were trimmed by 3 bases and 1 base, with 13 bases remaining between them. The V gene's germline CDR1 is SGHRS and CDR2 YFSETQ. The CDR3 has 15 amino acids. CDR3 sequence (DNA): TGCGCCAGCAGCTCCCTGGGACAACAGAACACTGAAGCTTTCTTT. The encoded protein is CASSSLGQQNTEAFF.

This chain links TRBV7-9 with TRBJ1-1; D uncertain. The CDR3 runs 14 residues. CDR1 is SEHNR and CDR2 is FQNEAQ in the germline V gene (reference sequence). Deletions cut 1 base from V and 0 bases from J, with 6 bases between. The CDR3 here is CASSLEQLNTEAFF. The CDR3 DNA sequence: TGTGCCAGCAGCTTAGAACAGTTGAACACTGAAGCTTTCTTT.

This clone turned up a few times. This chain connects TRBV30 to TRBJ2-7; the D is unclear. Germline V gives CDR1 GTSNPN, CDR2 SVGIG (reference sequence). The length of the CDR3 is 11 residues. V lost 3 bases, J lost 3 bases, and 6 bases lay in between. CDR3 in DNA: TGTGCCTGGAGCATACTCTACGAGCAGTACTTC. Translation: CAWSILYEQYF.

J is TRBJ2-5 and V is TRBV19; maybe TRBD2 (6 bases). Germline-derived CDR1 and CDR2 are LNHDA and SQIVND (reference sequence). This CDR3 has 17 amino acids. The V and J ends lost 5 bases and 2 bases respectively, with 21 bases between them. The CDR3 DNA reads TGTGCCAGTAGTCTCCTGCCGCCGGGACTTGGGCAAGAGACCCAGTACTTC. It yields the protein CASSLLPPGLGQETQYF.

The V and J genes are TRBV5-4 and TRBJ2-5, with 14 bases lining up with TRBD2. Germline CDR1 SGHNT, CDR2 YYREEE (reference sequence). With 4 bases clipped from V and 1 base from J, the junction kept 3 bases outside the gene matches. This CDR3 is 16 amino acids long. Written as DNA, the CDR3 is TGTGCCAGCAGCCGGGGACTAGCGGGAGTCCAAGAGACCCAGTACTTC. This translates into CASSRGLAGVQETQYF.

This chain joins TRBV19 and TRBJ1-1; TRBD1 aligns across 10 bases. This CDR3 comprises 12 residues. J was trimmed by 11 bases and V by 3 bases; bases with no gene match: 3. The germline CDR1 and CDR2 sequences are LNHDA and SQIVND (reference sequence). CDR3 loop: CASSIGTGVAFF. CDR3 sequence (DNA): TGTGCCAGTAGTATCGGGACAGGGGTCGCTTTCTTT.

The rearrangement uses TRBV12-3 or TRBV12-4 and TRBJ2-7, with 7 nucleotides matching TRBD2. There are 12 residues in the CDR3. V lost 6 bases and J lost 3; bases outside the gene matches: 2. The CDR3 nucleotides are TGTGCCAGCAGACGGGGGGACTACGAGCAGTACTTC. Translating it yields CASRRGDYEQYF.

The chain links TRBV2 to TRBJ1-5, with 7 nucleotides matching TRBD1. CDR1 is SNHLY, CDR2 FYNNEI, per germline. This CDR3 has 14 amino acids. The junction had 8 bases not matched to a gene; V was cut back by 6 bases and J by 6 bases. DNA for the CDR3: TGTGCCAGCAGGACCACAGGGGCGGCTCAGCCCCAGCATTTT. Amino acids: CASRTTGAAQPQHF.

This clone occurred once. This chain connects TRBV20-1 to TRBJ2-7; D might be TRBD2 (6 bases). Germline V CDR1 and CDR2: DFQATT, SNEGSKA (reference sequence). This CDR3 comprises 9 residues. V lost 6 bases and J lost 11, with 11 bases in between. CDR3 residues: CSAGTPEYF. CDR3 DNA: TGCAGTGCCGGGACTCCAGAGTACTTC.

V and J are TRBV18 and TRBJ1-5; D is perhaps TRBD1 (5 bases). Germline V gene data show CDR1 as KGHSH and CDR2 as LQKENI. This CDR3 region has 16 residues. V gave up 4 bases and J gave up 5 bases, with 18 bases separating them. CDR3 protein: CASSQMRTGEYQPQHF. CDR3 DNA: TGTGCCAGCTCACAGATGAGGACGGGGGAATATCAGCCCCAGCATTTT.

This chain connects TRBV15 to TRBJ2-2; tentatively, D is TRBD1 (6 bases). Germline V lookup: CDR1 LNHNV, CDR2 YYDKDF (reference sequence). Trimming removed 1 base from V and 3 bases from J, with 12 bases in between. CDR3 length: 16 residues. The CDR3: CATSRATGSDTGELFF. Written as DNA, the CDR3 is TGTGCCACCAGCAGAGCAACAGGGTCGGACACCGGGGAGCTGTTTTTT.

This clone was counted a single time. V and J are TRBV7-9 and TRBJ2-1, with a possible D match to TRBD2 (5 bases). This CDR3 contains 17 residues. Deletions cut 2 bases from V and 4 bases from J, with 18 bases between. CDR1 SEHNR and CDR2 FQNEAQ come from the germline V gene (reference sequence). CDR3 in amino acids: CASSLNLRSRGYNEQFF. The CDR3 DNA sequence: TGTGCCAGCAGCTTAAACTTGAGGTCCCGAGGGTACAATGAGCAGTTCTTC.

The V and J genes are TRBV4-1 and TRBJ2-1; TRBD2 agrees at 7 bases. CDR1 and CDR2 from the germline V gene are MGHRA and YSYEKL. This CDR3 comprises 15 residues. V dropped 4 bases and J dropped 7; count of bases not matched to a gene: 10. Here the CDR3 DNA reads TGCGCCAGCAGCCCCTTGACTAGCTTGGAGAATGAGCAGTTCTTC. Translating it yields CASSPLTSLENEQFF.

A remark on this clone: Its ends do not fully match the called genes, so a read error is possible. This chain connects TRBV6-5 to TRBJ2-2; 8 nucleotides agree with TRBD2. Germline V CDR1 and CDR2: MNHEY, SVGAGI. The CDR3 extends over 15 amino acids. CDR3 in amino acids: CACRVSGINTGELFF. DNA for the CDR3: TGTGCCTGCAGGGTTAGCGGGATAAACACCGGGGAGCTGTTTTTT.

This clone was seen more than once but under ten times. The CDR3 bases are TGTGCCAGCAGTTACTCGAATCAGAACAATCAGCCCCAGCATTTT. It encodes CASSYSNQNNQPQHF. The J gene is TRBJ1-5, the V gene TRBV6-5, with D hard to call. The length of the CDR3 is 15 residues. Germline V gene data show CDR1 as MNHEY and CDR2 as SVGAGI. V lost 0 bases and J lost 3, with 9 bases in between.

V usage is TRBV19 and J usage is TRBJ2-7; 12 positions match TRBD1. V was clipped by 3 bases and J by 3 bases; unmatched bases: 3. The germline V gene has CDR1 LNHDA and CDR2 SQIVND (reference sequence). This CDR3 has 15 amino acids. CDR3 bases: TGTGCCAGTAGTATGGGACAGGGGGCTGTCTACGAGCAGTACTTC. It specifies CASSMGQGAVYEQYF.

The genes are TRBV28 and TRBJ2-2; 7 bases align to TRBD2. CDR3 length: 16 amino acids. CDR1 and CDR2 from the germline V gene are MDHEN and SYDVKM. V lost 7 bases to trimming and J lost 5 bases; unmatched junction nucleotides: 13. The CDR3 DNA is TGTGCCAGCACCCCACCCGAGACTAGCTGGACCGGGGAGCTGTTTTTT. Residues: CASTPPETSWTGELFF.

The V and J genes are TRBV10-3 and TRBJ1-3, with 7 positions matching TRBD1. Germline CDR1 and CDR2: ENHRY and SYGVKD. V lost 6 bases to trimming and J lost 4 bases; unmatched junction nucleotides: 6. This CDR3 is built from 14 residues. Here the CDR3 DNA reads TGTGCCATCAGGGGAGACAGGGTGGGAAACACCATATATTTT. It codes for CAIRGDRVGNTIYF.

This chain uses TRBV28 with TRBJ2-7; 7 bases map to TRBD1. The CDR3 consists of 15 residues. The V gene end was trimmed by 7 bases and the J gene end by 4 bases; junction bases not matched to a gene: 13. Germline loops: CDR1 MDHEN, CDR2 SYDVKM. CDR3 nucleotides: TGTGCCAGCAAAATCAGGGGGACGGTACGGTACGAGCAGTACTTC. Translating gives CASKIRGTVRYEQYF.

V gene TRBV5-1 combines with J gene TRBJ2-5, with D hard to call. The CDR3 is 13 residues long. V lost 2 bases and J 5 bases, leaving 10 bases between the germline ends. Germline values: CDR1 SGHRS, CDR2 YFSETQ. The CDR3 DNA reads as TGCGCCAGCAGCTTTGGAGTTTGGGAGACCCAGTACTTC. Translating gives CASSFGVWETQYF.

V gene TRBV10-3 combines with J gene TRBJ2-5, with 7 bases aligning to TRBD1. The germline gives CDR1 ENHRY, CDR2 SYGVKD. Losses at the gene ends were 4 bases for V and 4 bases for J; bases not matched to a gene: 3. This CDR3 is built from 13 residues. The CDR3 spells CAISVQGSETQYF. DNA for the CDR3: TGTGCCATCAGTGTACAGGGGTCAGAGACCCAGTACTTC.